These T cell receptor beta chains were read from a single sample in a study of blood T cell repertoires in COVID-19. Sequenced by immunoSEQ multiplex PCR; TCRdb stores in-frame clones only, minus some. The sample includes some 52,000 clones, 80% to 90% seen only once; the top ten take roughly 5%. The sequencing sample was made of peripheral blood. These receptors came from a man aged 55 to 70 with active COVID-19. Both conserved end residues are part of each CDR3. D genes are given only for firm matches. A clone size is listed for some rows: how often the clone was seen (once, few, many), or a class if it is expanded.

CDR3 DNA: TGTGCCAGCAGCTCCGTTCGGGGAGGAGACATTCAGTACTTC
CDR3 protein: CASSSVRGGDIQYF
J gene: TRBJ2-4
D gene: -
clone size: -
CDR3 length: 14
V gene: TRBV5-6

CDR3 DNA: TGCGCCAGCAGCCGGCGGACTAGCGGGGCTCCAGATACGCAGTATTTT
CDR3 protein: CASSRRTSGAPDTQYF
J gene: TRBJ2-3
D gene: TRBD2
clone size: -
CDR3 length: 16
V gene: TRBV5-1

CDR3 DNA: TGTGCCACCAGTGATTCCACCGGGAGCGTTTTTAGTGAGCAGTTCTTC
CDR3 protein: CATSDSTGSVFSEQFF
J gene: TRBJ2-1
D gene: -
clone size: -
CDR3 length: 16
V gene: TRBV24-1

CDR3 DNA: TGTGCCAGCAGTCGAGGGGGAATTAGGGTTAGGTCTGGAAACACCATATATTTT
CDR3 protein: CASSRGGIRVRSGNTIYF
J gene: TRBJ1-3
D gene: -
clone size: -
CDR3 length: 18
V gene: TRBV28

CDR3 DNA: TGTGCCAGCAGTTACGGCGGGGGCAATCAGCCCCAGCATTTT
CDR3 protein: CASSYGGGNQPQHF
J gene: TRBJ1-5
D gene: -
clone size: -
CDR3 length: 14
V gene: TRBV6-6

CDR3 DNA: TGTGCCAGCAGCAAACTACTGGGAGATACGCAGTATTTT
CDR3 protein: CASSKLLGDTQYF
J gene: TRBJ2-3
D gene: -
clone size: -
CDR3 length: 13
V gene: TRBV5-4

CDR3 DNA: TGTGCCAGCAGGTCTGGAGCACGAGAGACCCAGTACTTC
CDR3 protein: CASRSGARETQYF
J gene: TRBJ2-5
D gene: -
clone size: -
CDR3 length: 13
V gene: TRBV6-5

CDR3 DNA: TGTGCCAGCAGTGGGGGGACTAGCGGGAGGGCCTACAATGAGCAGTTCTTC
CDR3 protein: CASSGGTSGRAYNEQFF
J gene: TRBJ2-1
D gene: TRBD2
clone size: -
CDR3 length: 17
V gene: TRBV6-1

CDR3 DNA: TGTGCCAGCAGCCGAGGGACAGCCGAGCATTTT
CDR3 protein: CASSRGTAEHF
J gene: TRBJ1-5
D gene: TRBD1
clone size: -
CDR3 length: 11
V gene: TRBV2

CDR3 DNA: TGTGCCAGCAGTTACGGCGAGACAGGGGGCGGTGAGCAGTTCTTC
CDR3 protein: CASSYGETGGGEQFF
J gene: TRBJ2-1
D gene: TRBD1
clone size: -
CDR3 length: 15
V gene: TRBV6-6

CDR3 DNA: TGCAGCGTTGAATTAGGCAGGGGGCGAGAAGAGACCCAGTACTTC
CDR3 protein: CSVELGRGREETQYF
J gene: TRBJ2-5
D gene: TRBD1
clone size: -
CDR3 length: 15
V gene: TRBV29-1

CDR3 DNA: TGTGCCTGGAGTGGTTATACGGGACAAGGATACACAGATACGCAGTATTTT
CDR3 protein: CAWSGYTGQGYTDTQYF
J gene: TRBJ2-3
D gene: -
clone size: -
CDR3 length: 17
V gene: TRBV30

CDR3 DNA: TGTGCCAGCAGGGGGCAACTACAGGGAGTGGGATATGGCTACACCTTC
CDR3 protein: CASRGQLQGVGYGYTF
J gene: TRBJ1-2
D gene: -
clone size: -
CDR3 length: 16
V gene: TRBV27

CDR3 DNA: TGTGCCAGCAGCTGGGAGCAGGGGGTCCACAATGAGCAGTTCTTC
CDR3 protein: CASSWEQGVHNEQFF
J gene: TRBJ2-1
D gene: TRBD1
clone size: -
CDR3 length: 15
V gene: TRBV6-5

CDR3 DNA: TGTGCCAGTAGTACGGGTACCTCTGGGGCCAACGTCCTGACTTTC
CDR3 protein: CASSTGTSGANVLTF
J gene: TRBJ2-6
D gene: -
clone size: once
CDR3 length: 15
V gene: TRBV19

CDR3 DNA: TGCAGCGTCGAACACAAAACAGCCACAAAGAACACCGGGGAGCTGTTTTTT
CDR3 protein: CSVEHKTATKNTGELFF
J gene: TRBJ2-2
D gene: -
clone size: -
CDR3 length: 17
V gene: TRBV29-1

CDR3 DNA: TGTGCCAGCAGTACGGAGTCGGGCAAAAACATTCAGTACTTC
CDR3 protein: CASSTESGKNIQYF
J gene: TRBJ2-4
D gene: -
clone size: -
CDR3 length: 14
V gene: TRBV2

CDR3 DNA: TGTGCCAGCAGCAGCATAAGGGACAGGGGTGACGAGCAGTACTTC
CDR3 protein: CASSSIRDRGDEQYF
J gene: TRBJ2-7
D gene: TRBD1
clone size: -
CDR3 length: 15
V gene: TRBV6-2/TRBV6-3

CDR3 DNA: TGTGCCAGCAGTTCCACCTGGGGACAACGCCCCTACGAGCAGTACTTC
CDR3 protein: CASSSTWGQRPYEQYF
J gene: TRBJ2-7
D gene: -
clone size: -
CDR3 length: 16
V gene: TRBV28

CDR3 DNA: TGTGCCAGCAGTTTTAGCGGGAGTGAGACCCAGTACTTC
CDR3 protein: CASSFSGSETQYF
J gene: TRBJ2-5
D gene: TRBD2
clone size: -
CDR3 length: 13
V gene: TRBV7-2

CDR3 DNA: TGTGCCAGCTCAATTCTAGCGGGGGGCGACAATGAGCAGTTCTTC
CDR3 protein: CASSILAGGDNEQFF
J gene: TRBJ2-1
D gene: TRBD2
clone size: once
CDR3 length: 15
V gene: TRBV18

CDR3 DNA: TGTGCCAGCAGCTCAGAGACTAGCGGGAGTTGGGAGACCCAGTACTTC
CDR3 protein: CASSSETSGSWETQYF
J gene: TRBJ2-5
D gene: TRBD2
clone size: -
CDR3 length: 16
V gene: TRBV7-6

CDR3 DNA: TGTGCCAGCAGTTTATTTCGTAGTGAGCAGTTCTTC
CDR3 protein: CASSLFRSEQFF
J gene: TRBJ2-1
D gene: -
clone size: -
CDR3 length: 12
V gene: TRBV28

CDR3 DNA: TGTGCCAGCAGACGGGACTTAGACTCTGGGGCCAACGTCCTGACTTTC
CDR3 protein: CASRRDLDSGANVLTF
J gene: TRBJ2-6
D gene: -
clone size: -
CDR3 length: 16
V gene: TRBV7-8